These 21 T cell receptor beta chains share one sample of origin, sequenced in a study of cytomegalovirus exposure and HLA in healthy donors. Clones were sequenced by immunoSEQ multiplex PCR, and TCRdb holds only the in-frame ones, with some missing. Here the sample spans around 150,000 clones, 88% being singletons. Sequencing was carried out using PBMCs. Receptors were obtained from a man between 18 and 29 years old in good health and CMV-seronegative.

The V gene is TRBV28, the J gene TRBJ1-1; a weak D match, TRBD1 (6 bases). Germline V lookup: CDR1 MDHEN, CDR2 SYDVKM. Trimming shortened V by 6 bases and J by 0 bases, and 11 bases separated the two germline ends. The CDR3 is 14 residues long. CDR3 in DNA: TGTGCCAGCAGGGAAACAGGGTTGAACACTGAAGCTTTCTTT. Translation: CASRETGLNTEAFF.

The rearrangement joins TRBV6-5 to TRBJ1-1; D ambiguous. Trimming shortened V by 5 bases and J by 0 bases, and 13 bases separated the two germline ends. This CDR3 is built from 15 residues. Germline CDR1 reads MNHEY; CDR2 reads SVGAGI. The CDR3 reads CASSAPRHLNTEAFF. In nucleotides, the CDR3 is TGTGCCAGCAGTGCACCTCGACACCTGAACACTGAAGCTTTCTTT.

The V call is TRBV18, the J call TRBJ2-5; maybe TRBD1 (5 bases). The CDR3 runs to 14 residues. V lost 6 bases and J 4 bases, leaving 15 bases between the germline ends. The germline V gene has CDR1 KGHSH and CDR2 LQKENI. The CDR3 DNA follows: TGTGCCAGCTCCCAGGGTCTAAGGTCAGAGACCCAGTACTTC. Protein sequence: CASSQGLRSETQYF.

The V and J genes are TRBV28 and TRBJ1-2, with D unresolved. The CDR3 runs to 12 residues. The germline CDR1 and CDR2 sequences are MDHEN and SYDVKM. V was cut by 5 bases and J by 5 bases, with 9 bases left in between. CDR3 loop: CASSPFLYGYTF. The CDR3 DNA reads TGTGCCAGCAGTCCATTTTTGTATGGCTACACCTTC.

This clone was picked up one time. The chain joins TRBV6-6 to TRBJ1-2; D is possibly TRBD1 (6 bases). Germline V gene data show CDR1 as MNHNY and CDR2 as SVGAGI (reference sequence). The CDR3 totals 14 residues. Deletions cut 7 bases from V and 8 bases from J, with 20 bases between. The CDR3 protein is CASMAGAPIVGYTF. CDR3 nucleotide sequence: TGTGCCAGCATGGCAGGGGCCCCCATTGTGGGCTACACCTTC.

The chain joins TRBV2 to TRBJ1-5; 7 nucleotides line up with TRBD1. The CDR3 is 17 residues long. Germline V gene sequence: CDR1 SNHLY, CDR2 FYNNEI. V was pared by 4 bases and J by 2 bases, with 11 bases of the junction left unmatched. The CDR3 bases are TGTGCCAGCAGTGTAGGTTCGAGACAGGGTGGCAATCAGCCCCAGCATTTT. Protein product: CASSVGSRQGGNQPQHF. Full variable domain (remainder filled in from reference TRBV2 and TRBJ1-5): EPEVTQTPSHQVTQMGQEVILRCVPISNHLYFYWYRQILGQKVEFLVSFYNNEISEKSEIFDDQFSVERPDGSNFTLKIRSTKLEDSAMYFCASSVGSRQGGNQPQHFGDGTRLSIL.

V and J are TRBV7-6 and TRBJ1-2; D possibly corresponds to TRBD1 (5 bases). The CDR3 has 12 amino acids. Trimming pared 0 bases from V and 8 bases from J, leaving 7 bases between. CDR1 and CDR2 (germline): SGHVS, FNYEAQ. The CDR3 DNA reads TGTGCCAGCAGCTTAGCAGGGGAAGGCTACACCTTC. Protein sequence: CASSLAGEGYTF.

The chain is built from TRBV6-4 and TRBJ1-2; tentatively, D is TRBD1 (5 bases). The V gene's germline CDR1 is MRHNA and CDR2 SNTAGT. The CDR3 loop spans 13 amino acids. Trimming removed 2 bases at V and 6 bases at J, with 10 bases between. The CDR3 protein is CASSDRGTNGYTF. The CDR3 DNA reads TGTGCCAGCAGTGACAGGGGAACTAATGGCTACACCTTC.

The J gene is TRBJ2-2, the V gene TRBV29-1; 10 bases are shared with TRBD2. Germline values: CDR1 SQVTM, CDR2 ANQGSEA. The trim removed 6 bases at V and 4 bases at J, leaving 11 bases unmatched. This CDR3 is built from 16 residues. The CDR3 here is CSVGTSAILTTGELFF. CDR3 coding DNA: TGCAGCGTGGGGACTAGCGCTATATTAACCACCGGGGAGCTGTTTTTT.

The chain uses TRBV10-3 and TRBJ2-7; a weak D match, TRBD1 (6 bases). Germline CDR1 reads ENHRY; CDR2 reads SYGVKD. The CDR3 runs 13 residues. The ends were cut back, 6 bases at V and 3 bases at J, with 12 bases in the middle. The CDR3 loop reads CAISPDSSYEQYV. For the CDR3, the DNA is TGTGCCATCAGCCCGGACAGCAGCTACGAGCAGTACGTC.

The J gene is TRBJ2-5, the V gene TRBV10-2; D may be TRBD2 (5 bases). Trimming removed 0 bases at V and 7 bases at J, with 9 bases between. CDR1 is WSHSY, CDR2 SAAADI, per germline. The CDR3 has 13 amino acids. The CDR3 bases are TGCGCCAGCAGTGAGTCACTAGTGGGGACCCAGTACTTC. Translating it yields CASSESLVGTQYF.

The V and J genes are TRBV4-3 and TRBJ1-5; D call uncertain. Germline-derived CDR1 and CDR2 are LGHNA and YSLEER. V was clipped by 0 bases and J by 0 bases, with 12 bases between them. The CDR3 totals 17 residues. The CDR3 region has the DNA TGCGCCAGCAGCCAAGACAGGTTCAGACATAGCAATCAGCCCCAGCATTTT. This translates into CASSQDRFRHSNQPQHF.

The chain links TRBV7-2 to TRBJ2-5; D perhaps matches TRBD2 (5 bases). Germline values: CDR1 SGHTA, CDR2 FQGNSA. The CDR3 contains 16 residues. Trimming removed 5 bases from V and 4 bases from J, with 20 bases in between. CDR3 coding DNA: TGTGCCAGCAGCACCCGGGGTGGTAGGAGCGGAGAGACCCAGTACTTC. It encodes CASSTRGGRSGETQYF.

This clone appeared once. The rearrangement links TRBV28 to TRBJ2-1; possibly TRBD2 for D (7 bases). The CDR3 covers 16 residues. Germline V CDR1 and CDR2: MDHEN, SYDVKM. Trimming shortened V by 4 bases and J by 2 bases, and 15 bases separated the two germline ends. CDR3 in amino acids: CASSSGGTRPYNEQFF. CDR3 sequence (DNA): TGTGCCAGCAGTTCGGGGGGCACACGACCCTACAATGAGCAGTTCTTC.

The chain combines TRBV5-1 with TRBJ2-1; 7 bases are a match to TRBD2. Germline V lookup: CDR1 SGHRS, CDR2 YFSETQ. This CDR3 is built from 15 residues. The V and J ends lost 5 bases and 0 bases, in that order; junction bases with no gene match: 5. CDR3 DNA sequence: TGCGCCAGCAGGTCAGCGGGGCACTCCTACAATGAGCAGTTCTTC. Translating it yields CASRSAGHSYNEQFF.

This clone was seen only a few times. The V gene is TRBV5-4, the J gene TRBJ2-7; tentative D call: TRBD1 (6 bases). Germline lookup yields CDR1 SGHNT and CDR2 YYREEE (reference sequence). With 2 bases removed from V and 7 bases from J, the gap between germline ends came to 10 bases. The CDR3 covers 12 residues. CDR3 sequence reads: CASSFAQGEQYV. CDR3 in DNA: TGTGCCAGCAGCTTCGCGCAGGGGGAGCAGTACGTC.

J is TRBJ2-3 and V is TRBV11-3; D is ambiguous. Germline assignment: CDR1 SGHNT and CDR2 YENEEA. The CDR3 is made up of 14 amino acids. The V end was cut by 1 base, the J end by 2 bases, with 7 bases between. In DNA, the CDR3 is TGTGCCAGCAGCTTAGGGGCTAACACAGATACGCAGTATTTT. Translation: CASSLGANTDTQYF.

The chain combines TRBV29-1 with TRBJ1-1; TRBD1 is a possible D gene (6 bases). CDR1 is SQVTM, CDR2 ANQGSEA, per germline. This CDR3 has 13 amino acids. V was cut by 6 bases and J by 4 bases, with 15 bases left in between. CDR3 amino acids: CSVDTGWGTEAFF. CDR3 nucleotide sequence: TGCAGCGTGGATACAGGGTGGGGCACTGAAGCTTTCTTT.

This clone showed up just a few times. CDR3 in DNA: TGTGCCAGCAGCCAACGTGACGGCGAGGGAACTTTC. It specifies CASSQRDGEGTF. This rearrangement joins TRBV7-8 to TRBJ2-6; D may be TRBD2 (5 bases). Deletions cut 5 bases from V and 19 bases from J, with 18 bases between. Germline V gene data show CDR1 as SGHVS and CDR2 as FQNEAQ. CDR3 length: 12 residues.

The chain combines TRBV6-5 with TRBJ2-7, with 11 bases lining up with TRBD2. Unmatched junction bases numbered 5, after V lost 7 bases and J lost 0 bases. Germline-derived CDR1 and CDR2 are MNHEY and SVGAGI. This CDR3 is 15 amino acids long. Written as DNA, the CDR3 is TGTGCCAGCACCCCGGGACTAGCGGACTCCTACGAGCAGTACTTC. Its translation: CASTPGLADSYEQYF.

The V and J genes are TRBV4-1 and TRBJ1-6; no clear D gene. This CDR3 comprises 15 residues. Germline loops: CDR1 MGHRA, CDR2 YSYEKL. Trimming took off 0 bases at V and 6 bases at J, with 9 bases between the two ends. The CDR3, as DNA: TGCGCCAGCAGCCAAGAGGGAGTCGCTAATTCACCCCTCCACTTT. It encodes CASSQEGVANSPLHF.